The T cell receptor beta chain described here comes from a study of lymphopenia after photon versus proton radiotherapy. This clone was found a few times. Produced via immunoSEQ multiplex PCR; TCRdb's table is partial and in-frame only. The repertoire consists of fewer than 4,000 clones, with over 60% occurring once and the leading ten covering roughly 57%. The source material was peripheral blood, sampled from a patient treated with proton-based radiotherapy. This TCR was recovered from a man older than 75 with esophageal cancer.

CDR3 loop: CASSAGGEGNQPQHF. For the CDR3, the DNA is TGTGCCAGTAGTGCTGGAGGGGAGGGCAATCAGCCCCAGCATTTT. J is TRBJ1-5 and V is TRBV19; D is perhaps TRBD1 (5 bases). This CDR3 contains 15 residues. Trimming stripped 5 bases from V and 2 bases from J, with 13 bases between. CDR1 is LNHDA and CDR2 is SQIVND in the germline V gene (reference sequence). Full variable domain (outside the CDR3, taken from reference TRBV19 and TRBJ1-5): DGGITQSPKYLFRKEGQNVTLSCEQNLNHDAMYWYRQDPGQGLRLIYYSQIVNDFQKGDIAEGYSVSREKKESFPLTVTSAQKNPTAFYLCASSAGGEGNQPQHFGDGTRLSIL.